This T cell receptor beta chain was observed in a study of T cells in Graves' hyperthyroidism and ophthalmopathy. Study at large: Peripheral blood collection took place at initial diagnosis, before any treatment. Overall study results and limits: Within blood appeared most thyroid clonotypes that had expanded above 0.001.

Participants, patients aged 18 to 65, had newly diagnosed hyperthyroidism with a duration under 2 months. This blood was taken when hyperthyroidism was first diagnosed, before any ophthalmopathy symptoms existed. Regions amplified from RNA transcripts were the TCR beta CDR3 regions. Primed by the HTBI set, a first-round RT-PCR was run on the TCR CDR3. MiXCR was run by TCRdb on the multiplex PCR reads, yielding one entry per CDR3 protein. This sample carries some 270,000 distinct CDR3 sequences, 13% of them seen once, and the ten largest clones take about 8%. The CDR3 is 15 amino acids. J was trimmed by 3 bases and V by 8 bases; bases with no gene match: 12. CDR1 and CDR2 from the germline V gene are MNHNS and SASEGT. This clonotype was picked up many times. The antigen is not known.

The genes are TRBV6-1 and TRBJ2-7; 8 nucleotides align to TRBD2. The clonotype comes from a woman aged 25 to 39 with Graves' hyperthyroidism that later progressed to Graves' ophthalmopathy. The sample taken for sequencing was blood. This CDR3 is CASRLDTAGDYEQYF. CDR3 bases: TGTGCCAGCCGCCTGGACACAGCGGGAGACTACGAGCAGTACTTC.